This TCR beta chain was retrieved from a study of T cells after yellow fever vaccination. This clonotype was seen ten or more times. Overall study results and limits: Day 0 sorted memory subsets lacked detectable levels of almost all vaccine-responding clonotypes. Most clones from primary vaccination were detected again post-booster (about 95% CD4, around 90% CD8). Abundant clonotypes from the bulk population could contaminate FACS-sorted repertoires.

Trimming pared 3 bases from V and 4 bases from J, leaving 12 bases between. The CDR3 has 14 residues. CDR1 DFQATT and CDR2 SNEGSKA come from the germline V gene (reference sequence). One entry per CDR3 protein results from TCRdb running MiXCR on the 5' RACE reads. The data contain 14,000 or so distinct CDR3 sequences, 7.3% of them singletons. This rearrangement joins TRBV20-1 to TRBJ2-2; D unclear. The origin of this receptor is a man between 18 and 29 years old who received the YFV17D yellow fever vaccine. Sequencing used PBMCs, either bulk or a sorted T-cell subset (CD4+, CD8+, memory, or dextramer-sorted; not recorded which), obtained on the day of the yellow fever booster vaccination. The CDR3 protein is CSARNQRGTGELFF. The CDR3 DNA reads as TGCAGTGCTAGGAACCAGCGTGGCACCGGGGAGCTGTTTTTT.